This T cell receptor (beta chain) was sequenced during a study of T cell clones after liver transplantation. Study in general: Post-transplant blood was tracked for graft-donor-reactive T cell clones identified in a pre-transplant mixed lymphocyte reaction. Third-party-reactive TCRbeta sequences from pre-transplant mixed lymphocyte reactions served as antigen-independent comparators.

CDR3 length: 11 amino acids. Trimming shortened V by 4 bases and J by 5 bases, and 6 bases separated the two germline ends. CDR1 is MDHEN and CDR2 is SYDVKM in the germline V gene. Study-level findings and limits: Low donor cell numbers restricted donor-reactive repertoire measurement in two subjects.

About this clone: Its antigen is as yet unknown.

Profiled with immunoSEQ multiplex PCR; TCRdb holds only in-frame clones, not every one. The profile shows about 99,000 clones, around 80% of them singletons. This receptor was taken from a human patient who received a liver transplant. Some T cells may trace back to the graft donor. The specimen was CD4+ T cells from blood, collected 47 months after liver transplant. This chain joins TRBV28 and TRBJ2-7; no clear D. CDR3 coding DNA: TGTGCCAGCAGTTCCCGGAACGAGCAGTACTTC. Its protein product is CASSSRNEQYF. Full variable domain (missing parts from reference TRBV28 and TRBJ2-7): DVKVTQSSRYLVKRTGEKVFLECVQDMDHENMFWYRQDPGLGLRLIYFSYDVKMKEKGDIPEGYSVSREKKERFSLILESASTNQTSMYLCASSSRNEQYFGPGTRLTVT.